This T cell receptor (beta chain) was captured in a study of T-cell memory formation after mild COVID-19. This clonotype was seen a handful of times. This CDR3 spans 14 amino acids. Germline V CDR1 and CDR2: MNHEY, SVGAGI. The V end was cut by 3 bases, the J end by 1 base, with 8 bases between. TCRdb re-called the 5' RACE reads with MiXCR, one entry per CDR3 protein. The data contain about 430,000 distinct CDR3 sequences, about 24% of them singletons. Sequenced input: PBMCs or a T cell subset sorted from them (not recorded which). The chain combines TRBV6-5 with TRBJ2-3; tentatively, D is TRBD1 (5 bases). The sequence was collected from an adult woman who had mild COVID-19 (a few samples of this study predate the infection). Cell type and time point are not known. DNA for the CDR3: TGTGCCAGCAGTTATTCAGGGCGCACAGATACGCAGTATTTT. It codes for CASSYSGRTDTQYF.